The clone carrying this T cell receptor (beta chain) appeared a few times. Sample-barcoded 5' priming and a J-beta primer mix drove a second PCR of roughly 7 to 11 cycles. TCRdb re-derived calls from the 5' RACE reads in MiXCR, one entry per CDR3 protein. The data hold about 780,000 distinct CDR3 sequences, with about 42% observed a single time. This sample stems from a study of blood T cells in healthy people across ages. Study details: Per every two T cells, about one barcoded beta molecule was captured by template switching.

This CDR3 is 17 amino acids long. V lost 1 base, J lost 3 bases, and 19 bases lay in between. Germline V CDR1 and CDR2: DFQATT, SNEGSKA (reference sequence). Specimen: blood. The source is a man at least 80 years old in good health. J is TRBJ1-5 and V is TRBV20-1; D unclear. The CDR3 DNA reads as TGCAGTGCTAGAGGTTGGACCCCTGGAGAGAACAATCAGCCCCAGCATTTT. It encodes CSARGWTPGENNQPQHF.